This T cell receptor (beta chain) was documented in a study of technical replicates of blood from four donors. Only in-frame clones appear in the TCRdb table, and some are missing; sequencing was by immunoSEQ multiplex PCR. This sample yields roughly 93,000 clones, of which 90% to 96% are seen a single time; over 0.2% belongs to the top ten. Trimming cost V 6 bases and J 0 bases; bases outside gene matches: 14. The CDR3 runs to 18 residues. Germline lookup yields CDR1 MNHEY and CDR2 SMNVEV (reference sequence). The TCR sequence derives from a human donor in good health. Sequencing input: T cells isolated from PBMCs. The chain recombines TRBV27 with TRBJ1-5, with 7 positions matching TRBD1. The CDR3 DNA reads TGTGCCAGCAGCCGCTCCCGGGACAGCGGGTATAGCAATCAGCCCCAGCATTTT. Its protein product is CASSRSRDSGYSNQPQHF.